Reported below is one TCR beta chain. TCRdb re-called the 5' RACE reads; every CDR3 protein appears as one record, without DNA. Its table records about 300,000 distinct CDR3 sequences. This specimen belongs to a study of T cells expressing NK-cell markers. Study-level background: The authors derived TCR beta repertoires from sorted CD3+CD56+NKG2C+, CD3+CD56+NKG2C- and CD3+CD56-NKG2C+ T cells. Seven donors tested HCMV-seropositive and one tested seronegative among the eight sequenced.

Material for sequencing was blood T cells: a sorted CD56 or NKG2C T cell subset, CD4+ or CD8+ T cells, or bulk PBMC T cells (not recorded which). The receptor's source is a woman aged 18-70 years in good health.

CDR3 protein: CAWTGKTHYNEQFF. J is TRBJ2-1 and V is TRBV30; the D gene TCRdb calls, TRBD1, cannot be checked with no DNA. The CDR3 is 14 amino acids. The germline gives CDR1 GTSNPN, CDR2 SVGIG (reference sequence).